A selection of T cell receptor beta chains follows, all from one sample in a study of OX40 agonist ivuxolimab in advanced cancers. Clones were read by immunoSEQ multiplex PCR, and TCRdb kept only the in-frame ones, dropping some. Among tens of thousands of clones listed, approximately 83% were seen once. The material sequenced was CD4+ or CD8+ T cells sorted from blood, taken in a trial of the OX40 agonist ivuxolimab. The receptor set was obtained from an adult with an advanced solid tumor such as melanoma, head and neck, liver or kidney cancer. Both conserved end residues are part of each CDR3. The D gene is left open where the match is weak. Some rows have no size entry. The others give once, few or many, or a class for an expanded clone.

TRBD2	16	-	TRBJ2-7	TRBV19	CASSMGGLAESYEQYF	TGTGCCAGTAGTATGGGGGGACTAGCGGAGTCATACGAGCAGTACTTC
TRBD1	13	-	TRBJ1-6	TRBV19	CASRPGQGSPLHF	TGTGCCAGTAGGCCGGGACAGGGGTCCCCCCTCCACTTT
-	14	-	TRBJ2-1	TRBV15	CATSRDPLNYEQFF	TGTGCCACCAGCAGAGATCCTTTAAACTATGAGCAGTTCTTC
-	12	-	TRBJ2-1	TRBV7-2	CASSLVTGGQFF	TGTGCCAGCAGCTTAGTGACGGGCGGGCAGTTCTTC
TRBD1	15	few	TRBJ1-1	TRBV19	CASSIRDRGITEAFF	TGTGCCAGTAGTATTAGGGACAGGGGGATCACTGAAGCTTTCTTT
-	10	-	TRBJ2-1	TRBV30	CAYARGPSFF	TGTGCCTATGCCAGAGGGCCATCCTTCTTC
TRBD1	16	-	TRBJ1-1	TRBV6-5	CASSYRDSWGNTEAFF	TGTGCCAGCAGTTACAGGGACAGCTGGGGGAACACTGAAGCTTTCTTT
TRBD2	17	-	TRBJ2-2	TRBV9	CASSNSGRFANTGELFF	TGTGCCAGCAGTAATAGCGGGAGGTTCGCGAACACCGGGGAGCTGTTTTTT
TRBD1	16	-	TRBJ2-2	TRBV7-2	CASSSGAGGFTGELFF	TGTGCCAGCAGTTCTGGCGCAGGGGGTTTCACCGGGGAGCTGTTTTTT
-	15	-	TRBJ2-1	TRBV5-1	CASSLVAGEGNEQFF	TGCGCCAGCAGCTTGGTGGCAGGGGAGGGAAATGAGCAGTTCTTC
TRBD1	14	-	TRBJ1-6	TRBV7-1	CASSSGQSTVPLHF	TGTGCCAGCAGCTCGGGACAGTCTACTGTCCCCCTCCACTTT
-	16	-	TRBJ1-2	TRBV18	CASSPRTQPTNYGYTF	TGTGCCAGCTCACCACGTACACAACCTACTAACTATGGCTACACCTTC
TRBD1	15	-	TRBJ2-7	TRBV5-6	CASSYGTGGSYEQYF	TGTGCCAGCAGCTATGGGACAGGTGGTTCCTACGAGCAGTACTTC
TRBD1	16	-	TRBJ1-4	TRBV6-5	CASSFRAGGNNEKLFF	TGTGCCAGCAGTTTTCGAGCAGGGGGAAATAATGAAAAACTGTTTTTT
TRBD2	16	-	TRBJ2-5	TRBV10-1	CASSDMVAGGMETQYF	TGCGCCAGCAGTGATATGGTAGCGGGAGGTATGGAGACCCAGTACTTC
TRBD2	14	-	TRBJ2-1	TRBV2	CASSELSGGNEQFF	TGTGCCAGCAGTGAGCTTAGCGGGGGTAATGAGCAGTTCTTC
-	17	-	TRBJ2-4	TRBV4-1	CASSQALPGRIKNIQYF	TGCGCCAGCAGCCAGGCTCTCCCGGGACGGATTAAAAACATTCAGTACTTC
TRBD2	16	-	TRBJ2-2	TRBV6-5	CASSYSSGAYTGELFF	TGTGCCAGCAGTTACTCGAGCGGGGCGTACACCGGGGAGCTGTTTTTT
-	17	-	TRBJ1-3	TRBV18	CASSASRSTLQGNTIYF	TGTGCCAGCTCAGCGAGCAGGTCAACTCTGCAAGGAAACACCATATATTTT
TRBD1	15	once	TRBJ2-5	TRBV7-9	CASSSQGAWGETQYF	TGTGCCAGCAGCTCACAGGGGGCTTGGGGAGAGACCCAGTACTTC
TRBD1	15	-	TRBJ2-1	TRBV6-6	CASSYGQGALDEQFF	TGTGCCAGCAGTTATGGACAGGGGGCTTTAGATGAGCAGTTCTTC
TRBD2	16	few	TRBJ2-5	TRBV11-2	CASSLPPGTSEETQYF	TGTGCCAGCAGCCTACCTCCCGGGACTAGCGAGGAGACCCAGTACTTC
-	15	-	TRBJ1-1	TRBV9	CASSVTATSGTEAFF	TGTGCCAGCAGCGTTACGGCGACCAGTGGCACTGAAGCTTTCTTT
TRBD1	15	-	TRBJ2-7	TRBV28	CASSPLHRGLDEQYF	TGTGCCAGCAGTCCGCTCCACAGGGGGCTGGACGAGCAGTACTTC
-	11	-	TRBJ1-3	TRBV20-1	CSARSRYTIYF	TGCAGTGCTAGGTCCCGCTACACCATATATTTT
-	14	-	TRBJ1-5	TRBV2	CASSGTVSNQPQHF	TGTGCCAGCAGTGGGACAGTTAGCAATCAGCCCCAGCATTTT
-	15	-	TRBJ2-2	TRBV14	CASNTGTWNTGELFF	TGTGCCAGCAACACCGGGACGTGGAACACCGGGGAGCTGTTTTTT
TRBD2	17	-	TRBJ2-3	TRBV7-2	CASSPRLAGTLTDTQYF	TGTGCCAGCAGCCCTCGACTAGCGGGAACCCTCACAGATACGCAGTATTTT
TRBD1	15	few	TRBJ2-3	TRBV28	CASSLPGQGTDTQYF	TGTGCCAGCAGCTTACCGGGACAGGGCACAGATACGCAGTATTTT
TRBD1	15	once	TRBJ2-5	TRBV18	CASSPPTGPRETQYF	TGTGCCAGCTCTCCGCCGACAGGGCCCCGGGAGACCCAGTACTTC
-	12	-	TRBJ2-7	TRBV18	CASSPRGYEQYF	TGTGCCAGCTCACCAAGGGGGTACGAGCAGTACTTC
TRBD2	20	-	TRBJ2-5	TRBV28	CASTNLGLAGASLAGETQYF	TGTGCCAGCACTAATCTCGGACTAGCGGGAGCCTCACTCGCGGGAGAGACCCAGTACTTC
TRBD1	18	-	TRBJ2-6	TRBV5-6	CASSRRTGYSTGANVLTF	TGTGCCAGCAGCCGCCGGACAGGGTACTCCACTGGGGCCAACGTCCTGACTTTC
TRBD2	14	-	TRBJ2-7	TRBV11-3	CASSPGGSSYEQYF	TGTGCCAGCAGCCCCGGGGGGAGCTCCTACGAGCAGTACTTC
-	14	-	TRBJ1-1	TRBV7-8	CASSLGSMNTEAFF	TGTGCCAGCAGCTTAGGTTCAATGAACACTGAAGCTTTCTTT
-	14	-	TRBJ2-3	TRBV5-4	CASSLVGDLYTQYF	TGTGCCAGCAGCTTGGTAGGGGACCTCTATACGCAGTATTTT
-	16	-	TRBJ2-7	TRBV30	CAWSSGSTGLAYEQYF	TGTGCCTGGAGTTCCGGGAGCACAGGCCTCGCCTACGAGCAGTACTTC
-	15	-	TRBJ2-7	TRBV9	CASSVLGTWTYEQYF	TGTGCCAGCAGCGTCTTGGGGACTTGGACCTACGAGCAGTACTTC
TRBD1	16	-	TRBJ2-2	TRBV9	CASSARQGADTGELFF	TGTGCCAGCAGCGCTCGACAGGGGGCTGACACCGGGGAGCTGTTTTTT
-	13	-	TRBJ1-5	TRBV19	CASGLSVDQPQHF	TGTGCCAGCGGTCTTTCGGTGGATCAGCCCCAGCATTTT
-	13	-	TRBJ2-5	TRBV2	CATVAVPQETQYF	TGTGCCACCGTAGCGGTTCCCCAAGAGACCCAGTACTTC
TRBD2	19	once	TRBJ2-5	TRBV7-2	CASSLPGGLAGGPFKAQYF	TGTGCCAGCAGCTTACCGGGTGGGCTAGCGGGAGGCCCCTTCAAGGCCCAGTACTTC
TRBD1	15	-	TRBJ2-1	TRBV11-2	CASSLVETGVNEQFF	TGTGCCAGCAGCTTAGTGGAGACAGGGGTTAATGAGCAGTTCTTC
TRBD2	14	-	TRBJ2-7	TRBV6-1	CASSLGGRSYEQYF	TGTGCCAGCAGTCTGGGAGGGAGATCCTACGAGCAGTACTTC
-	15	-	TRBJ1-3	TRBV28	CASSLSQGLGNTIYF	TGTGCCAGCAGTTTATCTCAGGGGCTGGGAAACACCATATATTTT
TRBD1	15	once	TRBJ1-1	TRBV7-6	CASSFGQGMNTEAFF	TGTGCCAGCAGCTTCGGACAGGGAATGAACACTGAAGCTTTCTTT
-	15	-	TRBJ2-7	TRBV5-1	CASSFGPRGDYEQYF	TGCGCCAGCAGCTTCGGGCCACGAGGGGACTACGAGCAGTACTTC
-	14	-	TRBJ2-7	TRBV6-1	CASSEALRSYEQYF	TGTGCCAGCAGTGAAGCTTTAAGAAGCTACGAGCAGTACTTC
-	15	-	TRBJ1-1	TRBV30	CAWNILYFGNTEAFF	TGTGCCTGGAACATCTTGTATTTTGGGAACACTGAAGCTTTCTTT
TRBD1	15	once	TRBJ2-3	TRBV5-1	CASRAQGAGTDTQYF	TGCGCCAGCAGAGCTCAGGGGGCCGGCACAGATACGCAGTATTTT
TRBD2	12	few	TRBJ2-7	TRBV28	CASSRSGTRWYF	TGTGCCAGCAGTCGTTCCGGGACTAGGTGGTACTTC
-	14	few	TRBJ1-3	TRBV6-1	CASSETSPGNTIYF	TGTGCCAGCAGTGAAACCAGCCCTGGAAACACCATATATTTT
-	15	-	TRBJ2-6	TRBV30	CAWSVSGGEANVLTF	TGTGCCTGGAGTGTTTCGGGGGGCGAGGCCAACGTCCTGACTTTC
-	15	-	TRBJ2-7	TRBV4-3	CASSQGGVPMSEQYF	TGCGCCAGCAGCCAAGGGGGGGTTCCTATGTCCGAGCAGTACTTC
-	14	few	TRBJ1-2	TRBV7-9	CASSLDRDINGYTF	TGTGCCAGCAGCTTAGACCGGGACATTAATGGCTACACCTTC
TRBD1	15	-	TRBJ2-7	TRBV28	CASSGAGTGGGEQYF	TGTGCCAGCAGTGGCGCCGGGACAGGGGGTGGTGAGCAGTACTTC
-	14	-	TRBJ1-4	TRBV5-1	CASSLGQNNEKLFF	TGCGCCAGCAGCTTGGGACAGAATAATGAAAAACTGTTTTTT
TRBD1	17	medium-sized	TRBJ2-7	TRBV2	CASSEFESPGTEYEQYF	TGTGCCAGCAGCGAGTTCGAAAGCCCCGGGACAGAATACGAGCAGTACTTC
TRBD2	13	-	TRBJ2-7	TRBV6-5	CASSYSGTTEKYF	TGTGCCAGCAGTTACTCGGGGACTACCGAGAAGTACTTC